This T cell receptor beta chain was sequenced during a study of cytomegalovirus exposure and HLA in healthy donors (dated by TCRdb to about 2017). Background for the entire study: According to an earlier analysis of several hundred of the donors, about 180 million T cells yielded 117 million unique TCR beta sequences and more than 250 Gb of sequence data. An early release covering over 500 HLA-typed donors comprised roughly 300 gigabases of sequencing data and some 79 million unique TCR sequences. The genetic ancestry cluster associated with self-reported Caucasian donors included 81% of the roughly 380 genotyped donors. The study aimed to test whether cataloging public T cell receptors could reveal signatures of past pathogen exposure. The T cell repertoires of some 670 subjects were profiled by immunosequencing and related to cytomegalovirus serostatus. In addition to the first cohort of around 670 subjects, a separate validation cohort of approximately 110 different subjects was used. High-throughput TCR immunosequencing, statistical association of individual TCRs with disease status, and machine learning were combined to predict cytomegalovirus infection status. A later analysis re-examined previously published TCR beta repertoires from more than 650 donors and added high-resolution HLA genotyping to investigate patterns of TCR occurrence. Rather than using new phenotypic data, the later analysis identified candidate immune exposures from TCR beta sequences and from how often those sequences occurred across donors. In an earlier analysis of over 550 of the donors, high-throughput TCR beta sequencing was used to judge whether each TCR beta V gene segment behaved as functional or pseudogenic. Alongside the repertoire data, information on donor age, sex, ethnicity and CMV serostatus was compiled. In a later genetic analysis, genome-wide SNP genotypes for about three fifths of the roughly 670 donors were used, and that subset was treated as a discovery cohort. Every discovery cohort repertoire had been produced on one sequencing platform. Class I and class II HLA loci were covered by the typing at four-digit resolution. The number of donors typed differed by locus, with about 629-630 for A, B, C, DRB1 and DQB1, 522 for DQA1, 600 to 610 for DPA1, and 400 to 490 for DPB1. Four or five DR-DQ haplotypes were treated as single units for association and clustering because of strong linkage in the cohort. Across under 500 genotyped donors of the cohort, an average of approximately 240,000 unique TCR beta nucleotide sequences per donor were sequenced, and 15% to 20% of those sequences were non-productive. General study outcomes and caveats: Immune exposure information for the cohort was limited to CMV serostatus. In both the original and validation cohorts, the classifier was reported to diagnose cytomegalovirus status with high specificity and sensitivity. A later analysis associated 16,951 TCR beta sequences with specific HLA alleles at a false discovery rate of 0.05. Because some donors lacked HLA typing at each locus, the association tests relied only on the typed subset. The study gave a list of about 170 TCR beta chains associated with cytomegalovirus. In a later analysis, the rate of TCR association differed among HLA loci, with DRB1 alleles having the most associated TCRs and HLA-C alleles having the fewest. Over 15 rarely observed V segments, including chromosome 9 orphons, were excluded from the earlier analysis of several hundred of the donors because counts were too low. Broadly in line with IMGT annotations, most TCR beta V segments showed up in productive rearrangements about 90% or about 30% of the time in an earlier analysis of some 590 of the donors. It was suggested by the authors that the approach could potentially be generalized to other disease states and immunological phenotypes. Because the 87-base-pair reads could not distinguish some IMGT-functional V segments, including TRBV6-2 and TRBV6-3, those segments were excluded. Several of the top co-occurrence clusters appeared to be linked to parvovirus B19, influenza, CMV and Epstein-Barr virus, according to a later analysis. In a later genetic analysis, a missense DCLRE1C variant was associated with V-gene and J-gene trimming of TCR beta chains, and the association was replicated in an independent cohort. A further reported finding was that TCR beta sequences accurately predicted the HLA-A and HLA-B alleles for most subjects in the first cohort. This cohort had only TCR beta chains sequenced, and the lack of alpha or paired-chain data limited which features could be detected. Assigning TCR associations to individual alleles was difficult when HLA alleles, especially DR and DQ, strongly co-occurred. Across donors, most TCR sequences were observed very rarely, whereas some public TCRs were present in many individuals. Sequencing depth was assumed to be roughly uniform across donors in the presence/absence analyses, though that assumption may not hold. Linkage disequilibrium might explain the correlated functional status among segregating V segments, but an unknown experimental factor could not be excluded. In vitro tests confirmed that a few of the cytomegalovirus-associated TCR beta chains recognize cytomegalovirus antigens. A later analysis found that most CMV-associated TCR beta chains appeared HLA-restricted, with HLA associations seemingly driven largely by CMV exposure. A later genetic analysis reported fewer N-insertions in productive TCRs among donors in an Asian-associated ancestry cluster than the approximately 670-donor mean. A later analysis found that HLA-associated TCR beta chains were more clonally expanded and had lower generation probabilities than equally common non-associated chains. A group of highly shared sequence variants was considered likely to be a technical artifact of the sequencing pipeline.

About this clone: It has no known antigen specificity. No much larger clone is present one base from it, and per-base qualities are unavailable.

The cohort consisted of 600 to 750 healthy bone marrow donors. At the time of sampling, every cohort member was nominally healthy, though immune exposures that went unrecorded were likely present. The donor tested CMV seronegative, placing the donor among the 300 to 450 seronegative members of the cohort. Every donor gave a peripheral blood sample, and the peripheral blood mononuclear cells from that sample were used for TCR beta sequencing. The Qiagen DNeasy Blood Extraction Kit was used to extract genomic DNA from the blood cell samples. From cysteine to phenylalanine, the CDR3 is 16 amino acids long. Of the read, only the CDR3 DNA is kept; its 48 bases are in frame from base 1. V is pared back by 4 bases and J by 0 bases, with 13 bases lying between the germline termini. CDR1 MNHEY and CDR2 SVGAGI were looked up in the germline V gene. The method behind the library was the immunoSEQ multiplex PCR assay. For the multiplex PCR, a mixture combining 60 forward primers for TCR Vbeta segments and 13 reverse primers for TCR Jbeta segments was used. The CDR3 region of rearranged TCR beta genes was amplified from genomic DNA by a multiplex PCR assay. The amplified TCR beta libraries were sequenced on the Illumina HiSeq System as 87-base-pair reads. Processing in the source paper ran as follows. Across the 666 repertoires, a later analysis counted tens of millions of unique TCR beta chains, roughly 11 million of which were shared by at least two donors. Raw reads were error-corrected and collapsed into unique sequences with a nearest-neighbor algorithm that merged closely related sequences to remove PCR and sequencing errors. Alignment of CDR3 sequences to IMGT reference sequences was used to assign V, D and J gene segments. Each retained sequence needed at least a six-nucleotide match to both a V gene segment and a J gene segment. Rearrangements were called productive when the CDR3 lacked stop codons and stayed in frame with V and J; all others were non-productive. CDR3 was defined by IMGT convention, running from the second conserved V-encoded cysteine to the conserved J-encoded phenylalanine. The earlier analysis of fewer than 750 of the donors excluded sequences that lacked an unambiguous match to a single V gene segment. In an earlier analysis of 450 to 750 of the donors, a V segment was called functional when productive rearrangements were above 56.7%, and segregating when the standard deviation between donors exceeded 5%. A statistical classification framework was built to diagnose cytomegalovirus status from the catalog of TCR beta chain sequences. In a later analysis, V and J genes were assigned by comparing TCR nucleotide sequences against IMGT/GENE-DB human TR gene sequences. A later analysis assigned CDR3 sequences and most-parsimonious VDJ recombination scenarios with the TCRdist pipeline. In a later analysis, each TCR beta chain was defined by its CDR3 amino acid sequence together with its V-gene family, and reads without a unique V-gene family were excluded. A later analysis removed roughly 590 highly shared, low-generation-probability nucleotide sequences to deal with suspected cross-contamination and a sequencing artifact. For each public chain, a later analysis derived a clonal expansion index from normalized ranks of inferred template counts within each repertoire. In a later analysis, generation probabilities were computed using a VDJ recombination model fitted to out-of-frame rearrangements, and the results were checked against IGoR. A later analysis scored TCR-TCR, TCR-HLA and TCR-CMV co-occurrence with hypergeometric tests, applying a repertoire-size bias correction to TCR pairs. False discovery rates were estimated in a later analysis by permuting HLA or CMV assignments 20 times. In a later analysis, co-occurring TCRs were grouped using DBSCAN, with TCRdist sequence similarity added in when clustering inside HLA-allele-positive subsets. Repertoires with fewer than 30,000 or more than 120,000 public chains were left out of co-occurrence clustering, as were four to six repertoires with anomalous nucleotide sharing. The clones in this table, taken by TCRdb from immuneACCESS, are in-frame only. Not every clone is retained; where verified, under half of the shortfall comes from an unresolved V gene, and the cause of the rest is unknown. D and trimming were read from the DNA, whereas the V and J calls and clone size are those reported in that table. Present in this sample are about 270,000 clones, more than 55% of which were seen just once. The ten largest clones represent about 2.1% of the sample.

Sample: PBMCs. The chain is encoded by TRBV6-5 joined to TRBJ1-5, with a weak D call of TRBD1 (6 bases match). This TCR derives from a female donor in good health and CMV-seronegative. The nucleotide sequence reads TGTGCCAGCAGTTGGTTAAGGGGGGGTAGCAATCAGCCCCAGCATTTT. This yields the protein CASSWLRGGSNQPQHF.